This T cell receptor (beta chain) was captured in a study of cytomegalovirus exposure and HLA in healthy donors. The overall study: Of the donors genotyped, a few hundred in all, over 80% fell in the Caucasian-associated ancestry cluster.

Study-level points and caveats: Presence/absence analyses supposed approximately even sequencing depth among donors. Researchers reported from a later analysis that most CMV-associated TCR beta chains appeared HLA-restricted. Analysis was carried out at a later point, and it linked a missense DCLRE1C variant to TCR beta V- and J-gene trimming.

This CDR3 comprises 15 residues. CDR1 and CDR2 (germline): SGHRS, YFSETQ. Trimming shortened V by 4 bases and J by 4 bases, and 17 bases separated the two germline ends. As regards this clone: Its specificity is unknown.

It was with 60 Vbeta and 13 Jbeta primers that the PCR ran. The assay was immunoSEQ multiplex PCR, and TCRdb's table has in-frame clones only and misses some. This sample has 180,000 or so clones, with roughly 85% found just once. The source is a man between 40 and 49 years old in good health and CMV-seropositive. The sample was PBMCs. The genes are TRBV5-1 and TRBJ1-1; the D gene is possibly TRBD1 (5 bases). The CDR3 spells CASSTGTSGSTEAFF. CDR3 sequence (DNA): TGCGCCAGCAGCACCGGGACTTCAGGTTCCACTGAAGCTTTCTTT.